This TCR beta chain was recovered during a study of blood T cell repertoires in COVID-19. The CDR3 covers 17 residues. J was trimmed by 5 bases and V by 3 bases; bases with no gene match: 14. CDR1 SGHTA and CDR2 FQGNSA come from the germline V gene. Sequencing was performed with immunoSEQ multiplex PCR; in TCRdb, only in-frame clones are kept and a portion is missing. The sample shows 120,000 to 150,000 clones, 84% of them seen only once. This TCR came from a human donor in a cohort sampled during active COVID-19. The chain joins TRBV7-2 to TRBJ1-2; 8 positions match TRBD1. The sequencing sample was made of peripheral blood. CDR3 protein: CASSLSPARTGYYGYTF. CDR3 nucleotides: TGTGCCAGCAGCTTGTCCCCAGCTCGGACAGGGTATTATGGCTACACCTTC.